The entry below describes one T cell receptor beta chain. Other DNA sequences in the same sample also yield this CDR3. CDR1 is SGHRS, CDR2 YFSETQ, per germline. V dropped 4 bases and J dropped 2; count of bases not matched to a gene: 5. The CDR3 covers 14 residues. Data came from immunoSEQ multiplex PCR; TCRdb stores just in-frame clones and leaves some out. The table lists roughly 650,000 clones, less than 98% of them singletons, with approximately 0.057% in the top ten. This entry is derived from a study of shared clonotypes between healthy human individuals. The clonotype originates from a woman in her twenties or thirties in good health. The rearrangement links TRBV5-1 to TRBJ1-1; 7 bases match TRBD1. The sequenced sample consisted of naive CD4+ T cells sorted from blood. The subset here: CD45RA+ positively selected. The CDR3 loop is CASSTGQLNTEAFF. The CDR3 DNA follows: TGCGCCAGCAGCACGGGACAGTTAAACACTGAAGCTTTCTTT.